The TCR beta chain described here comes from a study of cytomegalovirus exposure and HLA in healthy donors. This clone occurred once. Its antigen is not identified. Study findings and constraints: In vitro experiments confirmed that a few CMV-associated chains were specific for CMV antigens. Listed as cytomegalovirus-associated were 150 or so TCR beta chains.

The table came from immunoSEQ multiplex PCR; TCRdb's copy has only in-frame clones and leaves some out. The profile shows fewer than 200,000 clones, roughly 85% of them singletons. This CDR3 spans 16 amino acids. V lost 5 bases, J lost 3 bases, and 6 bases stayed unmatched. Germline V gives CDR1 SGHTA, CDR2 FQGNSA. The gene calls are TRBV7-2 and TRBJ2-7; 14 bases line up with TRBD2. The sequenced sample was PBMCs. The sequence was obtained from a man aged 18 to 30 in good health and CMV-seropositive. The CDR3 is CASSPGLAGGDYEQYF. The CDR3 DNA reads as TGTGCCAGCAGCCCAGGACTAGCGGGAGGTGACTACGAGCAGTACTTC.